Below, 24 T cell receptor beta chains from the same sample are listed, as sequenced in a study of CD8+CD57+ T cells in acquired aplastic anemia. Whoever was chosen for sequencing had shown CD8+CD57+ cell expansion by flow cytometry. The template for TCR beta VDJ and CDR3 sequence profiling was genomic DNA. TCRdb independently ran MiXCR on the reads; one entry per CDR3 protein. Of around 200,000 distinct CDR3 sequences in the sample, roughly 50% were seen once. The specimen sequenced was sorted CD4+, CD8+, or CD8+CD57+ T cells (not recorded which) from PBMCs. These receptors originate from a human donor with aplastic anemia.

This clonotype was found many times. This chain joins TRBV6-6 and TRBJ2-3; D may be TRBD2 (5 bases). The CDR3 has 13 amino acids. Per germline, CDR1 MNHNY and CDR2 SVGAGI (reference sequence). Trimming took 8 bases from V and 5 from J, leaving 14 bases between them. This CDR3 is CASGGEGLDTQYF. CDR3 bases: TGTGCCAGCGGTGGAGAGGGATTAGATACGCAGTATTTT.

This clonotype was found many times. The rearrangement uses TRBV13 and TRBJ2-7; 7 bases fit TRBD1. The CDR3 extends over 15 amino acids. J was trimmed by 3 bases and V by 4 bases; bases with no gene match: 9. The V gene's germline CDR1 is PRHDT and CDR2 FYEKMQ (reference sequence). CDR3 sequence reads: CASSSQQGPRYEQYF. The CDR3, as DNA: TGTGCCAGCAGCTCACAACAGGGGCCTCGCTACGAGCAGTACTTC.

V is TRBV6-6 and J is TRBJ1-6; D possibly corresponds to TRBD1 (6 bases). The V end lost 7 bases, the J end lost 7 bases, and 11 bases lay between the germline ends. The CDR3 is 13 residues long. Germline values: CDR1 MNHNY, CDR2 SVGAGI (reference sequence). The CDR3 spells CASTLGTNSPLHF. CDR3 nucleotides: TGTGCCAGCACCTTAGGGACAAATTCACCCCTCCACTTT.

This clonotype was found many times. The chain carries TRBV7-9 and TRBJ2-3; 11 nucleotides line up with TRBD2. Looked up from germline, CDR1 is SEHNR and CDR2 is FQNEAQ (reference sequence). The CDR3 has 18 amino acids. V was clipped by 2 bases and J by 2 bases; unmatched bases: 9. CDR3 DNA: TGTGCCAGCAGCTTACTTGTTCTAGCGGGGGGTAACACAGATACGCAGTATTTT. Translating gives CASSLLVLAGGNTDTQYF.

The rearrangement joins TRBV3-1 to TRBJ2-1; maybe TRBD2 (6 bases). CDR1 and CDR2 from the germline V gene are LGHDT and YNNKEL (reference sequence). V was shortened by 3 bases and J by 4 bases, with 13 bases between the two germline ends. This CDR3 is 15 amino acids long. CDR3 bases: TGTGCCAGCAGCCATGGGACTCCTACTTACAATGAGCAGTTCTTC. Protein product: CASSHGTPTYNEQFF.

V and J are TRBV12-3 or TRBV12-4 and TRBJ1-6; D call uncertain. CDR3 length equals 12 residues. Trimming stripped 8 bases from V and 3 bases from J, with 5 bases between. The chain's CDR3 is CASHHYNSPLHF. The CDR3 nucleotides are TGTGCCAGCCACCACTATAATTCACCCCTCCACTTT.

This clonotype was detected many times. V and J are TRBV6-6 and TRBJ2-7; TRBD1 aligns across 7 bases. Losses at the gene ends were 8 bases for V and 2 bases for J; bases not matched to a gene: 6. This CDR3 comprises 13 residues. Germline CDR1 is MNHNY and CDR2 is SVGAGI (reference sequence). Here the CDR3 reads CASQGQYAYEQYF. CDR3 coding DNA: TGTGCCAGCCAGGGACAGTACGCCTACGAGCAGTACTTC.

The rearrangement joins TRBV2 to TRBJ1-2; D is unclear. CDR1 and CDR2 (germline): SNHLY, FYNNEI. The V and J ends lost 0 bases and 8 bases respectively, with 13 bases between them. This CDR3 is built from 14 residues. The CDR3 loop reads CASSEAAGLIGYTF. The DNA for the CDR3 is TGTGCCAGCAGTGAAGCTGCTGGGCTTATCGGCTACACCTTC.

This clonotype came up many times. This sequence joins TRBV9 and TRBJ2-3; D may be TRBD2 (5 bases). Trimming left V 0 bases short and J 5 bases short, with 7 bases between. In germline, CDR1 is SGDLS, CDR2 YYNGEE. The CDR3 extends over 13 amino acids. CDR3 sequence (DNA): TGTGCCAGCAGCGTAGTGGGAGTAGATACGCAGTATTTT. Translating gives CASSVVGVDTQYF.

The chain has TRBV29-1 and TRBJ1-1; TRBD1 is a possible D gene (5 bases). The CDR3 is 12 amino acids. Germline CDR1 SQVTM, CDR2 ANQGSEA. The CDR3: CSAGRANTEAFF. CDR3 sequence (DNA): TGCAGTGCAGGCAGGGCGAACACTGAAGCTTTCTTT.

The V call is TRBV2, the J call TRBJ1-5; D is unresolved. Germline assignment: CDR1 SNHLY and CDR2 FYNNEI. Trimming removed 7 bases from V and 5 bases from J, with 12 bases in between. This CDR3 spans 13 amino acids. The CDR3 loop is CASTSGVDQPQHF. CDR3 bases: TGTGCCAGCACCTCGGGCGTTGATCAGCCCCAGCATTTT.

This clonotype came up a few times. The chain employs TRBV10-3 and TRBJ2-7, with 10 bases identical to TRBD1. CDR1 and CDR2 from the germline V gene are ENHRY and SYGVKD. V dropped 4 bases and J dropped 6; count of bases not matched to a gene: 6. This CDR3 is built from 14 residues. CDR3 nucleotide sequence: TGTGCCATCAGTGCCGGGACAGGGGATAGCGAGCAGTACTTC. Translating it yields CAISAGTGDSEQYF.

This clonotype was recorded at least ten times. V and J are TRBV20-1 and TRBJ1-2; TRBD1 is a possible D gene (6 bases). The V gene lost 3 bases and the J gene lost 0 bases, with 14 bases spanning the gap. Germline CDR1 and CDR2: DFQATT and SNEGSKA (reference sequence). The CDR3 extends over 15 amino acids. CDR3 nucleotide sequence: TGCAGTGCTAGTTTGGGGGCGGAATCTAACTATGGCTACACCTTC. Translated, it gives CSASLGAESNYGYTF.

CDR3 residues: CASRADLTRGTGVLSAPMATEAFF. The CDR3 bases are TGTGCCAGTAGGGCGGACCTGACCCGAGGGACAGGGGTTCTATCCGCCCCCATGGCCACTGAAGCTTTCTTT. The V gene is TRBV19, the J gene TRBJ1-1, with 10 bases identical to TRBD1. The CDR3 loop spans 24 amino acids. CDR1 LNHDA and CDR2 SQIVND come from the germline V gene (reference sequence). The junction had 35 bases not matched to a gene; V was cut back by 6 bases and J by 4 bases.

With respect to this clonotype: This may be a read error: a much more frequent sequence differs by one nucleotide. V usage is TRBV11-2 and J usage is TRBJ2-1, with D possibly being TRBD1 or TRBD2 (5 bases each). Between the trimmed V and J ends, which lost 5 bases and 3 bases, there was a span of 14 bases. Germline V gene sequence: CDR1 SGHAT, CDR2 FQNNGV. The CDR3 extends over 15 amino acids. CDR3: CASSAGAGYYNEQFF. The CDR3 nucleotides are TGTGCCAGCAGCGCCGGGGCAGGGTACTACAATGAGCAGTTCTTC.

The V gene is TRBV24-1, the J gene TRBJ1-2; D might be TRBD1 (6 bases). Germline V gene lookup returns CDR1 KGHDR and CDR2 SFDVKD. V lost 2 bases and J lost 6, with 15 bases in between. This CDR3 has 15 residues. CDR3 protein: CATSDSRQAEDGYTF. In DNA, the CDR3 is TGTGCCACCAGTGATTCGCGACAGGCGGAGGATGGCTACACCTTC.

The V gene is TRBV10-3, the J gene TRBJ2-7; the D is unclear. V lost 6 bases, J lost 0 bases, and 6 bases lay in between. The CDR3 sequence is 12 residues long. Germline assignment: CDR1 ENHRY and CDR2 SYGVKD. The CDR3, as DNA: TGTGCCATCAGAAACAACTCCTACGAGCAGTACGTC. It translates to CAIRNNSYEQYV.

This clonotype was detected a few times. The V gene is TRBV27, the J gene TRBJ1-2; weak D call: TRBD1 (6 bases). V lost 8 bases and J 6 bases, leaving 10 bases between the germline ends. The CDR3 spans 11 residues. Germline-derived CDR1 and CDR2 are MNHEY and SMNVEV (reference sequence). The CDR3 loop reads CASAGGHGYTF. CDR3 nucleotide sequence: TGTGCCAGCGCGGGGGGCCATGGCTACACCTTC.

As concerns this clonotype: The junction shows a germline mismatch at one end, possibly a read error. The chain carries TRBV6-5 and TRBJ1-2; 8 bases are shared with TRBD1. In germline, CDR1 is MNHEY, CDR2 SVGAGI. The CDR3 contains 14 residues. The CDR3, as DNA: TGTGGCAGCAGTTCCGGGACAGGACTAAAGGGCTACACCTTC. This codes for CGSSSGTGLKGYTF.

This clonotype was found once. A much larger clone lies one base from this, so it may be a read error. The chain recombines TRBV20-1 with TRBJ2-5, with D possibly TRBD2 on 7 matching bases. V was trimmed by 1 base and J by 5 bases, leaving 11 bases between them. This CDR3 contains 13 residues. CDR1 and CDR2 from the germline V gene are DFQATT and SNEGSKA (reference sequence). CDR3: CSARGGGRETQYF. The CDR3 DNA is TGCAGTGCTAGAGGGGGGGGCCGGGAGACCCAGTACTTC.

The CDR3 coding sequence is TGTGCCACCAGCAGAGAGGACAGGGGTAGGACTGAAGCTTTCTTT. Amino acids: CATSREDRGRTEAFF. The chain employs TRBV15 and TRBJ1-1, with 9 bases identical to TRBD1. J was trimmed by 5 bases and V by 0 bases; bases with no gene match: 4. CDR1 LNHNV and CDR2 YYDKDF come from the germline V gene (reference sequence). The CDR3 extends over 15 amino acids.

The gene calls are TRBV15 and TRBJ2-7; 13 nucleotides match TRBD2. Germline V gene data show CDR1 as LNHNV and CDR2 as YYDKDF (reference sequence). There are 21 residues in the CDR3. The junction had 15 bases not matched to a gene; V was cut back by 0 bases and J by 1 base. The CDR3 bases are TGTGCCACCAGCAGAGACGTTAGTTATGGGACTAGCGGGACCCAGTCCTACGAGCAGTACTTC. Residues: CATSRDVSYGTSGTQSYEQYF.

In regard to this clonotype: One end of the junction does not line up with germline, which may come from a read error. The CDR3 here is CASSLGQSSYEQNF. CDR3 DNA: TGCGCCAGCAGCTTGGGACAGAGCTCCTACGAGCAGAACTTC. The genes are TRBV5-1 and TRBJ2-7; D possibly corresponds to TRBD1 (5 bases). In germline, CDR1 is SGHRS, CDR2 YFSETQ. The CDR3 loop spans 14 amino acids.

This chain joins TRBV20-1 and TRBJ1-5; D is perhaps TRBD1 (5 bases). Germline V gives CDR1 DFQATT, CDR2 SNEGSKA (reference sequence). V was trimmed by 6 bases and J by 11 bases, leaving 23 bases between them. The CDR3 runs 14 residues. The CDR3 sequence: CSATPGTGQETQHF. The CDR3 nucleotides read TGCAGTGCAACTCCGGGGACGGGGCAAGAGACCCAGCATTTT.